This TCR beta chain comes out of a study of T cells in Graves' hyperthyroidism and ophthalmopathy. In the study overall: Peripheral blood was secured at the point of initial diagnosis, before any treatment.

Regions amplified from RNA transcripts were the TCR beta CDR3 regions. In the first-round RT-PCR of the TCR CDR3, the HTBI primer set was used. In TCRdb, the multiplex PCR reads were re-called with MiXCR into one record per CDR3 protein. The sample carries some 500,000 distinct CDR3 sequences, around 22% recorded once. Germline-derived CDR1 and CDR2 are MNHEY and SVGEGT. The CDR3 loop spans 19 amino acids. V dropped 0 bases and J dropped 2; count of bases not matched to a gene: 7. This clonotype was seen at least ten times. The sequence derives from a woman aged 25 to 39 with Graves' ophthalmopathy. The source material was blood. The chain joins TRBV6-2 or TRBV6-3 to TRBJ2-4, with 13 nucleotides matching TRBD2. For the CDR3, the DNA is TGTGCCAGCAGTTACTCGAGGACTAGCGGGGGATTGACCAAAAACATTCAGTACTTC. It codes for CASSYSRTSGGLTKNIQYF.